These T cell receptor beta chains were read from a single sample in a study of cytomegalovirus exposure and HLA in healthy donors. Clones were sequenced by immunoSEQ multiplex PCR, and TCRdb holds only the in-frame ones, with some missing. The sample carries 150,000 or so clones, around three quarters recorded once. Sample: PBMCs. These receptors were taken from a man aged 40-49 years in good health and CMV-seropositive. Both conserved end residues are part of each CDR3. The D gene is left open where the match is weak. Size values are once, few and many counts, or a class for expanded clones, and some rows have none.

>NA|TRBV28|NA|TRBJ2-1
CASSSPPSGSNEQFF
TGTGCCAGCAGTTCCCCTCCCTCCGGGAGCAATGAGCAGTTCTTC
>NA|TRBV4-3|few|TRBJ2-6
CASSQGHLSGANVLTF
TGCGCCAGCAGCCAAGGACACCTATCTGGGGCCAACGTCCTGACTTTC
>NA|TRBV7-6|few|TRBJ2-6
CASSYGSSGANVLTF
TGTGCCAGCAGCTATGGGAGCTCTGGGGCCAACGTCCTGACTTTC
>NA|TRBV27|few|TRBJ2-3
CASSFFPPGTLADTQYF
TGTGCCAGCAGTTTTTTCCCTCCCGGGACATTGGCAGATACGCAGTATTTT
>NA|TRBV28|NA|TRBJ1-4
CASSSPFPGGSEKLFF
TGTGCCAGCAGTTCCCCTTTTCCCGGAGGAAGCGAAAAACTGTTTTTT
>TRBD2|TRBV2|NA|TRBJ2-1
CAWPLRTSGTNNEQFF
TGTGCCTGGCCCCTGAGGACTAGCGGGACAAACAATGAGCAGTTCTTC
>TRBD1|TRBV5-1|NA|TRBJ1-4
CASSISGTGVEKLFF
TGCGCCAGCAGCATATCGGGGACAGGAGTTGAAAAACTGTTTTTT
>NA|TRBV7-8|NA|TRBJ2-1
CASSLFARDFSYNEQFF
TGTGCCAGCAGCTTATTTGCCCGGGATTTCTCCTACAATGAGCAGTTCTTC
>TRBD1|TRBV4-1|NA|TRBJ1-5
CASSQGTGGQPQHF
TGCGCCAGCAGCCAGGGGACAGGCGGGCAGCCCCAGCATTTT
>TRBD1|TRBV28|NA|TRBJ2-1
CASSTKTGGSYNEQFF
TGTGCCAGCAGTACCAAGACAGGGGGCTCCTACAATGAGCAGTTCTTC
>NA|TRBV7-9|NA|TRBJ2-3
CSSSLAHSGTDTQYF
TGTTCCAGCAGCTTAGCCCATTCAGGCACAGATACGCAGTATTTT
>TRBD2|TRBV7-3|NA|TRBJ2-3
CASSASGRTDTQYF
TGTGCCAGCAGCGCCTCCGGGAGGACAGATACGCAGTATTTT
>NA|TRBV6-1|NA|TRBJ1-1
CASCPSLGRDTEAFF
TGTGCCAGCTGCCCCAGTTTGGGGAGAGACACTGAAGCTTTCTTT
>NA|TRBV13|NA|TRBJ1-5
CASSSRQISNQPQHF
TGTGCCAGCAGCTCGAGACAGATTAGCAATCAGCCCCAGCATTTT
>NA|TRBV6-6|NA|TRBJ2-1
CASSPKGGSIYNEQFF
TGTGCCAGCAGTCCAAAGGGGGGGAGTATCTACAATGAGCAGTTCTTC
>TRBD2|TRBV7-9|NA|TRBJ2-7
CASSLGRGSGASYEQYF
TGTGCCAGCAGCTTAGGGCGGGGGAGCGGGGCCTCATACGAGCAGTACTTC
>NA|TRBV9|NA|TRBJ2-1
CASTALGWGVNEQFF
TGTGCCAGCACCGCACTGGGGTGGGGGGTTAACGAGCAGTTCTTC
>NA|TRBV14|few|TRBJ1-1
CASSQGRLFGGMNTEAFF
TGTGCCAGCAGCCAAGGTCGTCTTTTTGGGGGGATGAACACTGAAGCTTTCTTT
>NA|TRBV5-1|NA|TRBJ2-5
CASSSLGGRGETQYF
TGCGCCAGCAGCTCCCTCGGGGGAAGAGGAGAGACCCAGTACTTC
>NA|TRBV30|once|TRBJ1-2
CAWSVLGQTNYGYTF
TGTGCCTGGAGTGTTCTCGGACAGACTAACTATGGCTACACCTTC
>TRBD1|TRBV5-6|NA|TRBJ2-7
CASSLGTGGSYEQYF
TGTGCCAGCAGCTTGGGGACAGGGGGCTCCTACGAGCAGTACTTC
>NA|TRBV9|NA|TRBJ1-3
CASSVDYGGMAGNTIYF
TGTGCCAGCAGCGTAGATTACGGCGGTATGGCTGGAAACACCATATATTTT